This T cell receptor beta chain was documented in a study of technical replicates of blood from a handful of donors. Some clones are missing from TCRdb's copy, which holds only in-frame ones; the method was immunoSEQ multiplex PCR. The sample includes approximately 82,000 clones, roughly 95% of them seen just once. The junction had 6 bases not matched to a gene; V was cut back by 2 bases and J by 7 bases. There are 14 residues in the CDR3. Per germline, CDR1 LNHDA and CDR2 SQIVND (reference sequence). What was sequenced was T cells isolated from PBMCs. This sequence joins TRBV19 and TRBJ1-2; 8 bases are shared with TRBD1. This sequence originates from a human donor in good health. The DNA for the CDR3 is TGTGCCAGTAGTATACTACAGGGGGTTCGTGGCTACACCTTC. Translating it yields CASSILQGVRGYTF.